The TCR beta chain described here comes from a study of blood T cell repertoires in COVID-19. This clone showed up just once. Authors' processing steps: Amplifying reference gene primers gave estimates of nucleated cell counts. Method: immunoSEQ multiplex PCR; TCRdb's copy keeps in-frame clones and lacks some. D and trimming were read from the DNA, whereas the V and J calls and clone size are those reported in that table. The sample contains roughly 250,000 clones, 80% to 90% of which appear only once. The CDR3 has 13 amino acids. Germline V gene data show CDR1 as SNHLY and CDR2 as FYNNEI. Trimming cost V 7 bases and J 7 bases, with 16 bases left between them. Participant age was roughly 18 to 95 years, and participants resided in approximately 25 US areas. Clinical history reported by participants formed the basis on which cohorts were assigned.

The receptor was derived from a woman in her 30s who had recovered from COVID-19. Material for sequencing was PBMCs or T cells enriched from blood (not recorded which). The chain employs TRBV2 and TRBJ2-5; a possible D gene is TRBD2 (6 bases). CDR3 sequence (DNA): TGTGCCAGCACCCCGGATGTGCGGGGGACCCAGTACTTC. It is translated as CASTPDVRGTQYF.